The clone carrying this TCR beta chain was picked up many times. Its antigen remains unknown. The read is 3 residues too short to cover the CDR3 end, so that end is filled in from the germline J gene. The data derive from a study of T cell clonality in common variable immunodeficiency. Overall study results and limits: Compared with healthy controls, CVID subjects showed increased TCRbeta clonality, mostly in about a third. CVID subjects shared fewer TCRbeta clones than healthy controls did.

Libraries were prepared by immunoSEQ multiplex PCR; TCRdb keeps only in-frame clonotypes and omits some of them. Listed for the sample are about 42,000 clones, none seen a single time. The length of the CDR3 is 15 residues. V lost 8 bases, J lost 0 bases, and 17 bases lay in between. Per the germline V gene, CDR1 is MRHNA and CDR2 is SNTAGT. The V gene is TRBV6-4, the J gene TRBJ2-7; perhaps TRBD1 as D (6 bases). This TCR was sampled from a person aged 18 to 75 in good health. Sequenced: peripheral blood mononuclear cells. CDR3 region: CASLADRTSSYEQYF. The CDR3 DNA, read in part, is TGTGCCAGCCTGGCAGACAGGACGAGCTCCTACGAG.